These 6 T cell receptor beta chains share one sample of origin, sequenced in a study of OX40 agonist ivuxolimab in advanced cancers. Method: immunoSEQ multiplex PCR; TCRdb's copy keeps in-frame clones and lacks some. The repertoire consists of roughly 11,000 clones, with more than 60% occurring once and the leading ten covering roughly 15%. The material was CD4+ or CD8+ T cells sorted from blood, obtained in a trial of the OX40 agonist ivuxolimab. These receptors were collected from an adult with an advanced solid tumor such as melanoma, head and neck, liver or kidney cancer.

The chain recombines TRBV11-2 with TRBJ2-7; TRBD1 agrees at 9 bases. Germline loops: CDR1 SGHAT, CDR2 FQNNGV. CDR3 size: 15 residues. The V and J ends lost 5 bases and 2 bases, in that order; junction bases with no gene match: 7. CDR3 in amino acids: CASSRDRDFTYEQYF. The CDR3 nucleotides read TGTGCCAGCAGCCGGGACAGGGACTTCACCTACGAGCAGTACTTC.

V is TRBV9 and J is TRBJ2-1; D not certain. CDR1 is SGDLS and CDR2 is YYNGEE in the germline V gene. The V end lost 1 base, the J end lost 3 bases, and 11 bases lay between the germline ends. This CDR3 has 15 amino acids. CDR3 loop: CASSVSDQDYNEQFF. The CDR3, as DNA: TGTGCCAGCAGCGTATCGGACCAAGACTACAATGAGCAGTTCTTC.

The J gene is TRBJ2-1, the V gene TRBV7-9; D might be TRBD2 (5 bases). Between the trimmed V and J ends, which lost 8 bases and 1 base, there was a span of 12 bases. CDR3 length: 14 amino acids. Germline CDR1 is SEHNR and CDR2 is FQNEAQ (reference sequence). In DNA, the CDR3 is TGTGCCAGCGGAGGCAGGCCTTCCTACAATGAGCAGTTCTTC. Translating it yields CASGGRPSYNEQFF.

The chain carries TRBV7-9 and TRBJ2-1, with 9 bases that match TRBD1. The CDR3 contains 15 residues. Germline lookup yields CDR1 SEHNR and CDR2 FQNEAQ (reference sequence). V shed 6 bases and J 4 bases; nucleotides not matched to a gene: 7. DNA of the CDR3: TGTGCCAGCAGTTCCGGGACAGGGACTTACAATGAGCAGTTCTTC. The encoded protein is CASSSGTGTYNEQFF.

In the case of this clone: This probably arose from a read error, given a far larger clone one base away. V and J are TRBV5-6 and TRBJ2-6; D not resolved. Germline CDR1 reads SGHDT; CDR2 reads YYEEEE. The CDR3 has 15 amino acids. The ends were cut back, 4 bases at V and 4 bases at J, with 12 bases in the middle. The CDR3 here is CASSPLYPGANVLTF. The CDR3, as DNA: TGTGCCAGCAGCCCTTTATATCCAGGGGCCAACGTCCTGACTTTC.

J is TRBJ1-4 and V is TRBV2, with D possibly being TRBD1 (5 bases). In germline, CDR1 is SNHLY, CDR2 FYNNEI. This CDR3 has 17 amino acids. Trimming cost V 6 bases and J 0 bases, with 17 bases left between them. The CDR3 here is CASRAPGPPATNEKLFF. The CDR3 region has the DNA TGTGCCAGCAGAGCTCCGGGGCCACCCGCAACTAATGAAAAACTGTTTTTT. The entire variable domain, with the rest obtained from reference TRBV2 and TRBJ1-4, is as follows: EPEVTQTPSHQVTQMGQEVILRCVPISNHLYFYWYRQILGQKVEFLVSFYNNEISEKSEIFDDQFSVERPDGSNFTLKIRSTKLEDSAMYFCASRAPGPPATNEKLFFGSGTQLSVL.